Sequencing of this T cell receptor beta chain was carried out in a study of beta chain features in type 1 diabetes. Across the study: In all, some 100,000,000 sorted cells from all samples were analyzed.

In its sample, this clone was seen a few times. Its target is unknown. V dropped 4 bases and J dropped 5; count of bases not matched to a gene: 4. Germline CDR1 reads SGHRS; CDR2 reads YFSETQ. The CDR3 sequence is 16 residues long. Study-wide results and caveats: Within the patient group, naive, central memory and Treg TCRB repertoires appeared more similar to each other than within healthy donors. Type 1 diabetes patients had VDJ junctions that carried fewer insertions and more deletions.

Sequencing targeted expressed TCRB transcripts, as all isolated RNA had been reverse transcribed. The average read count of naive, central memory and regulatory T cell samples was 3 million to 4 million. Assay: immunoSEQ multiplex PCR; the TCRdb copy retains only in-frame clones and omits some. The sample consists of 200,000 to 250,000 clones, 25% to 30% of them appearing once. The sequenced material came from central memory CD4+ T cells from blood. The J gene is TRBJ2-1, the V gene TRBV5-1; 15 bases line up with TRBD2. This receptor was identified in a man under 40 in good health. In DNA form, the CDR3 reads TGCGCCAGCAGCCCTTGGACTAGCGGGAGGGACAATGAGCAGTTCTTC. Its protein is CASSPWTSGRDNEQFF.